This T cell receptor (beta chain) was captured in a study of blood T cell repertoires in COVID-19. The overall study: The analysed material was cDNA or gDNA that came from T cells, B-cell-depleted T cells, or PBMCs.

Authors' analysis steps: For nucleated cells, counts were estimated from reference gene primer amplification. TCRdb's copy holds only in-frame clones and misses some; the assay was immunoSEQ multiplex PCR. Clonal size and the V and J genes are those of that table, whereas D and trimming came from the DNA. This table holds about 270,000 clones, under 90% found once. The CDR3 is 15 residues long. Germline V lookup: CDR1 LGHNA, CDR2 YSLEER. V lost 0 bases, J lost 0 bases, and 6 bases lay in between. This rearrangement joins TRBV4-3 to TRBJ1-5; no reliable D call. The receptor was derived from a woman aged 55-70 years with active or convalescent COVID-19. The sequenced sample consisted of peripheral blood. The CDR3, as DNA: TGCGCCAGCAGCCAAGACAACAATAGCAATCAGCCCCAGCATTTT. Residues: CASSQDNNSNQPQHF.